These 10 T cell receptor beta chains were sequenced from one sample in a study of glioma-infiltrating T cells after dendritic cell vaccination. The method was immunoSEQ multiplex PCR; TCRdb's version includes in-frame clones alone and lacks a portion of them. The sample lists about 99,000 clones; 81% were seen once. This material consisted of blood, taken before dendritic cell vaccination. The receptors were sampled from a human donor with glioblastoma.

This chain joins TRBV19 and TRBJ2-7, with 8 bases aligning to TRBD2. CDR1 is LNHDA and CDR2 is SQIVND in the germline V gene (reference sequence). This CDR3 is 13 amino acids long. V lost 3 bases and J lost 6; bases outside the gene matches: 4. The CDR3, as DNA: TGTGCCAGTAGTATCGGGGGGGCTGGCGAGCAGTACTTC. Translation gives CASSIGGAGEQYF.

This chain connects TRBV28 to TRBJ2-4; tentatively, D is TRBD1 (5 bases). This CDR3 spans 15 amino acids. Deletions cut 7 bases from V and 5 bases from J, with 18 bases between. Germline assignment: CDR1 MDHEN and CDR2 SYDVKM. The CDR3 region is CASTQGGGPQNIQYF. The DNA of the CDR3 is TGTGCCAGCACCCAGGGTGGTGGCCCCCAAAACATTCAGTACTTC.

This clone has more than one count but fewer than ten. The chain is built from TRBV12-2 and TRBJ2-7; the table's D call, TRBD2, was not checked against the DNA. TRBV12-2 is listed as a pseudogene. CDR3 length: 15 residues. CDR3 amino acids: CASRLAENLGGEQYF. Written as DNA, the CDR3 is TGTGCAAGTCGCTTAGCGGAGAACTTAGGAGGTGAGCAGTACTTC.

This clone occurred once. The CDR3 here is CASSEVPGGHTEAFF. The CDR3 DNA sequence: TGTGCCAGCAGTGAAGTGCCAGGGGGGCACACTGAAGCTTTCTTT. The chain couples TRBV2 to TRBJ1-1; 7 bases map to TRBD1. Germline CDR1 is SNHLY and CDR2 is FYNNEI. Trimming cost V 1 base and J 3 bases; bases outside gene matches: 5. The CDR3 is 15 residues long. Complete variable domain (other parts from reference TRBV2 and TRBJ1-1): EPEVTQTPSHQVTQMGQEVILRCVPISNHLYFYWYRQILGQKVEFLVSFYNNEISEKSEIFDDQFSVERPDGSNFTLKIRSTKLEDSAMYFCASSEVPGGHTEAFFGQGTRLTVV.

This rearrangement joins TRBV11-3 to TRBJ2-1, with D tentatively TRBD2 (7 bases). The V gene lost 2 bases and the J gene lost 0 bases, with 17 bases spanning the gap. CDR3 size: 18 residues. Germline V gene lookup returns CDR1 SGHNT and CDR2 YENEEA. CDR3 protein: CASSLSSGGGGSYNEQFF. The CDR3 DNA follows: TGTGCCAGCAGCTTATCGTCGGGGGGCGGGGGCTCCTACAATGAGCAGTTCTTC.

The gene calls are TRBV11-2 and TRBJ2-5; TRBD2 matches 11 bases. The germline gives CDR1 SGHAT, CDR2 FQNNGV. V shed 2 bases, J shed 14 bases, and the junction held 13 bases outside the gene matches. The CDR3 length is 15 residues. In DNA form, the CDR3 reads TGTGCCAGCAGCTTATCATTGGCTAGCGGGGGGCCGGGTTACTTC. Translating gives CASSLSLASGGPGYF.

The chain employs TRBV6-5 and TRBJ2-7, with 14 bases that match TRBD2. Germline V gene data show CDR1 as MNHEY and CDR2 as SVGAGI. Unmatched junction bases numbered 5, after V lost 5 bases and J lost 11 bases. The CDR3 has 13 residues. In nucleotides, the CDR3 is TGTGCCAGCAGTCGGACTAGCGGGGGGCTGGAGTACTTC. The encoded protein is CASSRTSGGLEYF.

This clone was seen only once. The J gene is TRBJ2-7, the V gene TRBV7-2; D is perhaps TRBD1 (7 bases). The CDR3 has 13 residues. V lost 3 bases to trimming and J lost 5 bases, with 11 bases between them. Per germline, CDR1 SGHTA and CDR2 FQGNSA. The CDR3 coding sequence is TGTGCCAGCAGCTTTGACAGGGAGGACGAGCAGTACTTC. Its translation: CASSFDREDEQYF.

V usage is TRBV5-5 and J usage is TRBJ2-6; tentative D call: TRBD1 (5 bases). CDR1 SGHKS and CDR2 YYEKEE come from the germline V gene (reference sequence). Trimming pared 4 bases from V and 8 bases from J, leaving 19 bases between. The CDR3 has 16 amino acids. The chain's CDR3 is CASSPFPTAVSNVLTF. The CDR3 bases are TGTGCCAGCAGCCCCTTTCCGACAGCCGTATCCAACGTCCTGACTTTC.

This chain connects TRBV9 to TRBJ2-3; 9 bases are a match to TRBD1. V dropped 7 bases and J dropped 5; count of bases not matched to a gene: 8. The CDR3 is 14 residues long. Looked up from germline, CDR1 is SGDLS and CDR2 is YYNGEE. The CDR3 sequence: CASGTGGDGDTQYF. CDR3 DNA: TGTGCCAGCGGCACAGGGGGCGATGGAGATACGCAGTATTTT.